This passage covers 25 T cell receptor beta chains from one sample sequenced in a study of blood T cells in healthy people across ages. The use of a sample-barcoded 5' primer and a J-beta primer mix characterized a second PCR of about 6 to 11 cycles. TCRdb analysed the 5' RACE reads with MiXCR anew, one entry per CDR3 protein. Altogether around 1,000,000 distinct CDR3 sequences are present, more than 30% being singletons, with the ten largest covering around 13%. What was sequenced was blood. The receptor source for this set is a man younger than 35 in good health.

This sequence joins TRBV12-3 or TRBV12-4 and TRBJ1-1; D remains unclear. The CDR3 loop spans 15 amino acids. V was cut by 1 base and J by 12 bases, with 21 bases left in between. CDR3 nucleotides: TGTGCCAGCAGTTTAGAAGTGGGCGTACAGACACCGACTTTCTTT. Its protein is CASSLEVGVQTPTFF.

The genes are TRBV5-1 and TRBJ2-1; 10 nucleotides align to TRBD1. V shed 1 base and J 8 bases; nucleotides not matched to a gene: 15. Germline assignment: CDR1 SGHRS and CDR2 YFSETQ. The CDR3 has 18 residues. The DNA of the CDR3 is TGCGCCAGCAGCTTGACAATAGGGGACAGGGGCCAAAGGGATGAGCAGTTCTTC. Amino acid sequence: CASSLTIGDRGQRDEQFF. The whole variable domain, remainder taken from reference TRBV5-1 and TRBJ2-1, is KAGVTQTPRYLIKTRGQQVTLSCSPISGHRSVSWYQQTPGQGLQFLFEYFSETQRNKGNFPGRFSGRQFSNSRSEMNVSTLELGDSALYLCASSLTIGDRGQRDEQFFGPGTRLTVL.

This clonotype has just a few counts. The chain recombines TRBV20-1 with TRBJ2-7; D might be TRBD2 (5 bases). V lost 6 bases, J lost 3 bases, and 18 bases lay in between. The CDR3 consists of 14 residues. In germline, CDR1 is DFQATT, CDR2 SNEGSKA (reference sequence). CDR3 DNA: TGCAGTGCCCTTAGGGCCGGGGTTAGCTACGAGCAGTACTTC. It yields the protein CSALRAGVSYEQYF.

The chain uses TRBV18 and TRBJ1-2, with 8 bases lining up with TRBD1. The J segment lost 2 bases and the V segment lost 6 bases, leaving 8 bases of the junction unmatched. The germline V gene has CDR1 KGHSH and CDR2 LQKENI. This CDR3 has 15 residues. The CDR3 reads CASSPTGASNYGYTF. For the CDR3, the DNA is TGTGCCAGCTCCCCGACAGGGGCATCCAACTATGGCTACACCTTC.

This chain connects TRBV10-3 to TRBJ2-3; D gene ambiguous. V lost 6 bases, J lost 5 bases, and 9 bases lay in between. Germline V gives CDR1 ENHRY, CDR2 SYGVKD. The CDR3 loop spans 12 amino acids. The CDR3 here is CAISRTEDTQYF. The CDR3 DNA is TGTGCCATCAGCCGGACGGAAGATACGCAGTATTTT.

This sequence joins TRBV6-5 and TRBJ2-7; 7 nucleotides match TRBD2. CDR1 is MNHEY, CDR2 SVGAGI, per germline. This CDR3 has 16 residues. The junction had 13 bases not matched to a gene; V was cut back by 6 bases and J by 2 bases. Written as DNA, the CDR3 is TGTGCCAGCAGCCGCTACATGGGCGGGGGTACCTACGAGCAGTACTTC. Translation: CASSRYMGGGTYEQYF.

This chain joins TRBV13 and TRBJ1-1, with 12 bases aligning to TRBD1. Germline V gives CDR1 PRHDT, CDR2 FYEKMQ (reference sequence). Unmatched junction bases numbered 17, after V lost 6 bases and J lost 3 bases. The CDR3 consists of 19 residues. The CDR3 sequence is CASSLESLGDRGLYTEAFF. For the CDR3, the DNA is TGTGCCAGCAGTTTGGAAAGCTTGGGGGACAGGGGGCTGTACACTGAAGCTTTCTTT.

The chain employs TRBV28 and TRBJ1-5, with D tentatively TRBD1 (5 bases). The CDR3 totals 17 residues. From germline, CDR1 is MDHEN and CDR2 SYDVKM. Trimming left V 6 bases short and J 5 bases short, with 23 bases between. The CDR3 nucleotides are TGTGCCAGCAGCTTGCGGACCGGAGGGACCCCGTATCAGCCCCAGCATTTT. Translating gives CASSLRTGGTPYQPQHF.

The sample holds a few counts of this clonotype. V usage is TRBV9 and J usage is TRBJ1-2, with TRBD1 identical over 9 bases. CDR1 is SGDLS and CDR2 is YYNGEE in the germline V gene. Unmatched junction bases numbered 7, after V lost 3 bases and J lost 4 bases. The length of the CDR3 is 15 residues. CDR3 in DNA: TGTGCCAGCAGCGGACCGGGACAGGGAGCCTATGGCTACACCTTC. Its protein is CASSGPGQGAYGYTF.

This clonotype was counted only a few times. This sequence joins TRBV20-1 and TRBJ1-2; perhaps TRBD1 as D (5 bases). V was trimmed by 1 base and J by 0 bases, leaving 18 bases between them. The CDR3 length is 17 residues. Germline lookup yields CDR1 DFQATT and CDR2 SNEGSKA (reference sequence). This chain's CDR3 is CSARGSSWKGPNYGYTF. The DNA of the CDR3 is TGCAGTGCTAGAGGGTCAAGCTGGAAGGGGCCTAACTATGGCTACACCTTC.

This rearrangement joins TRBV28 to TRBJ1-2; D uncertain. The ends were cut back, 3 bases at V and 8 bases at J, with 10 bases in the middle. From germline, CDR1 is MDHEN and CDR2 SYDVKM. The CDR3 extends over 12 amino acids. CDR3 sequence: CASSFTPRGYTF. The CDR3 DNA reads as TGTGCCAGCAGTTTCACTCCCAGGGGCTACACCTTC.

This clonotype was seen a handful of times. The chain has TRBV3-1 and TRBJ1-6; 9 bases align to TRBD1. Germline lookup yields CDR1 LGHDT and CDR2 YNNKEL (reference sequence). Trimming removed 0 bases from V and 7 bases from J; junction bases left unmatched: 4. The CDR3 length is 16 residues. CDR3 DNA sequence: TGTGCCAGCAGCCAAGAGGGGACAGGGATGAATTCACCCCTCCACTTT. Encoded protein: CASSQEGTGMNSPLHF.

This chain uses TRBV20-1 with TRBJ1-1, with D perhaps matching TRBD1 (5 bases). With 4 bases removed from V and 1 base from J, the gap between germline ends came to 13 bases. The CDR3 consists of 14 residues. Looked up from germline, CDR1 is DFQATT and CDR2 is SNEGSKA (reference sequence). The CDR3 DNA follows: TGCAGTGCTAACCCCGGGACGGCGAACACTGAAGCTTTCTTT. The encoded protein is CSANPGTANTEAFF.

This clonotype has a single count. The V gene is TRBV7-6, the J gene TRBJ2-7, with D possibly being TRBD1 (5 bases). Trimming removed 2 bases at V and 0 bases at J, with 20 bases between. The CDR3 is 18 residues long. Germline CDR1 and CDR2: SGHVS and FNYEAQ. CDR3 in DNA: TGTGCCAGCAGCTTATTTGGGGCAGGCTCCCCTAGCTCCTACGAGCAGTACTTC. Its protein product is CASSLFGAGSPSSYEQYF.

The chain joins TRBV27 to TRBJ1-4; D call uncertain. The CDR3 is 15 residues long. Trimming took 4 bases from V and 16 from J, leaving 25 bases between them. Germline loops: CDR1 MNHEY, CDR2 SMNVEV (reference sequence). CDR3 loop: CASSSTLQLMKNWFF. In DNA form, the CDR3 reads TGTGCCAGCAGTTCGACACTGCAACTAATGAAAAACTGGTTTTTT.

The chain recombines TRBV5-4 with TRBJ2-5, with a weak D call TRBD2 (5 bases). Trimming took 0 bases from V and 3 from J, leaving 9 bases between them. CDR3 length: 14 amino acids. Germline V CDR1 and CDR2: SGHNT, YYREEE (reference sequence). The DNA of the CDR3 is TGTGCCAGCAGCTTGGAGGCAGCGGAAGAGACCCAGTACTTC. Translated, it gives CASSLEAAEETQYF.

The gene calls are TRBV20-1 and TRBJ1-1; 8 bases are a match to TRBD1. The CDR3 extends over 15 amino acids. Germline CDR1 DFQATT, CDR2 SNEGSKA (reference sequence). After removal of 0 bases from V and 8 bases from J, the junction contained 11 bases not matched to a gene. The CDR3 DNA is TGCAGTGCTAGAGATATAGGACAGGGAAGGGGGGAAGCTTTCTTT. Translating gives CSARDIGQGRGEAFF.

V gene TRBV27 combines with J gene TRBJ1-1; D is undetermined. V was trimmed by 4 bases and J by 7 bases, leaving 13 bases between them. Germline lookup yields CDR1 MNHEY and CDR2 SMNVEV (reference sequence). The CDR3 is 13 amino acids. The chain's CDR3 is CASSYLIGYEAFF. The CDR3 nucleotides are TGTGCCAGCAGTTATCTTATTGGGTATGAAGCTTTCTTT.

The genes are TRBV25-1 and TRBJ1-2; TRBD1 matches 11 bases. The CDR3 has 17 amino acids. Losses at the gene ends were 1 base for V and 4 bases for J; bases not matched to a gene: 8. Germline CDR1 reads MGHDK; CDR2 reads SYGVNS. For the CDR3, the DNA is TGTGCCAGCAGTGAATCGGACAGGGGGCGAACACTCTATGGCTACACCTTC. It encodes CASSESDRGRTLYGYTF.

DNA for the CDR3: TGTGCCATCAGTGAGTCGGGGGGGAACACTGAAGCTTTCTTT. It yields the protein CAISESGGNTEAFF. The chain joins TRBV10-3 to TRBJ1-1; weak D call: TRBD1 (5 bases). The CDR3 extends over 14 amino acids. V was trimmed by 0 bases and J by 1 base, leaving 6 bases between them. CDR1 is ENHRY, CDR2 SYGVKD, per germline.

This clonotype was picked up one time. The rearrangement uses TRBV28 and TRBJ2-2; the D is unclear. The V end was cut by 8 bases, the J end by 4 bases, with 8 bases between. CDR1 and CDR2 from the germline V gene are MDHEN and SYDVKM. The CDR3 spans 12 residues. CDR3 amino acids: CASGRATGELFF. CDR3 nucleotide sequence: TGTGCCAGCGGACGGGCCACCGGGGAGCTGTTTTTT.

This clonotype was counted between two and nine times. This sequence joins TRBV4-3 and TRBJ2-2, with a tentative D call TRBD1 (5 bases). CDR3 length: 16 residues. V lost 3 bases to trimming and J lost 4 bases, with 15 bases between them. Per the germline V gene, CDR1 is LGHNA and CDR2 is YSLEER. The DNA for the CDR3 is TGCGCCAGCAGCCAGGGGCCCGCAACAGGCACCGGGGAGCTGTTTTTT. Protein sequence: CASSQGPATGTGELFF.

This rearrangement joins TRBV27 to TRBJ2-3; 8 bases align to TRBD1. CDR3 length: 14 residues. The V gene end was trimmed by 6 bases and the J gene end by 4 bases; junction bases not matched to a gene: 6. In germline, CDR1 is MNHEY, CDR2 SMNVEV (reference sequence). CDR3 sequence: CASSRTGLADTQYF. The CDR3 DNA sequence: TGTGCCAGCAGCCGGACAGGGCTGGCAGATACGCAGTATTTT.

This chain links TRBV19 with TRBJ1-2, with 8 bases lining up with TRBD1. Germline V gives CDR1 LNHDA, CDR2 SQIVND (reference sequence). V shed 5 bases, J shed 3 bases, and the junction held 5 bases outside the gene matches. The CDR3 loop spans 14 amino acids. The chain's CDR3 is CASSPPDRDYGYTF. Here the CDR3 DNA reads TGTGCCAGTAGTCCCCCGGACAGGGACTATGGCTACACCTTC.

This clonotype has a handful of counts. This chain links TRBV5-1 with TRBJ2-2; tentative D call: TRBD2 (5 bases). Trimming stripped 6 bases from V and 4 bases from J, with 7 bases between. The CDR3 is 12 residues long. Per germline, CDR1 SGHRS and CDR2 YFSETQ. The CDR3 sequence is CASTSFTGELFF. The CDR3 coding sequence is TGCGCCAGCACTAGCTTCACCGGGGAGCTGTTTTTT.